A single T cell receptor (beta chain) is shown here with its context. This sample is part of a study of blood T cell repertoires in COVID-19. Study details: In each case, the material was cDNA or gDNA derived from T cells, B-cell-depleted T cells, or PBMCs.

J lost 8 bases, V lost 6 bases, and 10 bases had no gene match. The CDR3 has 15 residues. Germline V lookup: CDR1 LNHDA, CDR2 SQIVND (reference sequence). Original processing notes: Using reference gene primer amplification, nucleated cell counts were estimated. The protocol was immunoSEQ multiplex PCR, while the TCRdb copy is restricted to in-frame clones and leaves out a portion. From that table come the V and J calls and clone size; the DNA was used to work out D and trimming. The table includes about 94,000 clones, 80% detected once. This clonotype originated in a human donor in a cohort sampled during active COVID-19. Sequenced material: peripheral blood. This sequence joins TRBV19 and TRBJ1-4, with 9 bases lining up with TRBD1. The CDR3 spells CASSLQTGGLEKLFF. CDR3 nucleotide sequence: TGTGCCAGTAGCCTACAAACAGGGGGCCTGGAAAAACTGTTTTTT.